What follows describes a single TCR beta chain. Profiled with immunoSEQ multiplex PCR; TCRdb holds only in-frame clones, not every one. The table records just over 300,000 clones, roughly 87% of them present only once. The entry originates in a study of blood T cell repertoires in COVID-19. At the level of the study: There were acute and convalescent COVID-19 samples, and they came from the United States, Italy and Spain. In each case, the material was cDNA or gDNA derived from T cells, B-cell-depleted T cells, or PBMCs.

Germline-derived CDR1 and CDR2 are MNHEY and SVGEGT. The CDR3 is 16 residues long. V lost 5 bases, J lost 0 bases, and 16 bases lay in between. This chain connects TRBV6-2 or TRBV6-3 to TRBJ2-5; D gene ambiguous. The clonotype was recovered from a woman aged 18 to 35 who had recovered from COVID-19. The sequenced sample was PBMCs or T cells enriched from blood (not recorded which). This CDR3 reads CASSLAGSPHQETQYF. The CDR3 DNA reads TGTGCCAGCAGTCTGGCCGGGTCCCCCCACCAAGAGACCCAGTACTTC.